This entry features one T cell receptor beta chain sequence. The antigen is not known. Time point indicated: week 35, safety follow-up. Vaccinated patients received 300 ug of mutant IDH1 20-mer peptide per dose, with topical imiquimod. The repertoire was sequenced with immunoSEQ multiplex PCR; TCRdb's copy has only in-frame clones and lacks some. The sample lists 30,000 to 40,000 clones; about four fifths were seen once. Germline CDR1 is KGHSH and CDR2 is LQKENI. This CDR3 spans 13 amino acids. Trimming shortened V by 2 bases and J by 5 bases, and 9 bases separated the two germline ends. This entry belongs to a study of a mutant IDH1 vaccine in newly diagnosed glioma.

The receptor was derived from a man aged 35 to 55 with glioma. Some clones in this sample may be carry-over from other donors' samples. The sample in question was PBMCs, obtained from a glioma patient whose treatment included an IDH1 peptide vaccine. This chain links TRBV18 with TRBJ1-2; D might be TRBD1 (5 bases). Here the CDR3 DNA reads TGTGCCAGCTCACCAGACTCAGGGTATGGCTACACCTTC. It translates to CASSPDSGYGYTF.